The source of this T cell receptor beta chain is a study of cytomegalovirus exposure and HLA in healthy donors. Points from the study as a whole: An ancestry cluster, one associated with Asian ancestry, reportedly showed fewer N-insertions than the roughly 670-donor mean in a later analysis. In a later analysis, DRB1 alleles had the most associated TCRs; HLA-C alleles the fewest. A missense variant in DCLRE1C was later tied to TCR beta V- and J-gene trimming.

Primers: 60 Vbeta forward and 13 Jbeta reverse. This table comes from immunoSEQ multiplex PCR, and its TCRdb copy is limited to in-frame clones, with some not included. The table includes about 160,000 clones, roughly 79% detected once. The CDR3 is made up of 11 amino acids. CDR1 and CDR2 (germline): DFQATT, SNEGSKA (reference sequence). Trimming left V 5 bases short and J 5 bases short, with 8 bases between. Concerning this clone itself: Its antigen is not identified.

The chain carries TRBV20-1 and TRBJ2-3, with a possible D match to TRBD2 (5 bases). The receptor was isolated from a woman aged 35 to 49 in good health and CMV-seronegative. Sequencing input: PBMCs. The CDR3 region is CSAAEGDTQYF. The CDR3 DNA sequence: TGCAGTGCTGCAGAGGGAGATACGCAGTATTTT.